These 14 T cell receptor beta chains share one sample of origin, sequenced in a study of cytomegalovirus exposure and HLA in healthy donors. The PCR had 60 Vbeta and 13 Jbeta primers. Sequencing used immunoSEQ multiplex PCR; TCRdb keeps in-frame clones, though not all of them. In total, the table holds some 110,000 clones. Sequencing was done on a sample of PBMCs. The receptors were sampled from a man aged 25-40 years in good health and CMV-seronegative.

The CDR3, as DNA: TGTGCCTGGAATAGGGGAACGGGCAATCAGCCCCAGCATTTT. Translating it yields CAWNRGTGNQPQHF. This sequence joins TRBV30 and TRBJ1-5, with a tentative D call TRBD1 (5 bases). Germline V lookup: CDR1 GTSNPN, CDR2 SVGIG (reference sequence). There are 14 residues in the CDR3. V was cut by 4 bases and J by 2 bases, with 12 bases left in between. Filled out from reference TRBV30 and TRBJ1-5, the complete variable domain reads SQTIHQWPATLVQPVGSPLSLECTVEGTSNPNLYWYRQAAGRGLQLLFYSVGIGQISSEVPQNLSASRPQDRQFILSSKKLLLSDSGFYLCAWNRGTGNQPQHFGDGTRLSIL.

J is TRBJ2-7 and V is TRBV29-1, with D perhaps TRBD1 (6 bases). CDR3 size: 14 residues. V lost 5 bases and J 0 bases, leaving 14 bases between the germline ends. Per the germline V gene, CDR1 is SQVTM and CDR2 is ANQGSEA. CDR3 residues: CSVTVPGDSYEQYF. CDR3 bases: TGCAGCGTTACCGTACCAGGGGACTCCTACGAGCAGTACTTC.

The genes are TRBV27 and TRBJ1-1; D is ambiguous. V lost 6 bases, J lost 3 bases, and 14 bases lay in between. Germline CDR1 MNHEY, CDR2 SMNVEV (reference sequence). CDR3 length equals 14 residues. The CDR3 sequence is CASRRGKGYTEAFF. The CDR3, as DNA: TGTGCCAGCAGGCGAGGGAAAGGGTACACTGAAGCTTTCTTT.

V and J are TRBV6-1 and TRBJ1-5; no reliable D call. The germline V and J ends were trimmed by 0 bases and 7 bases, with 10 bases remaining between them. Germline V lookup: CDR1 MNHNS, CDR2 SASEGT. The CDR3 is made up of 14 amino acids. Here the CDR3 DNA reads TGTGCCAGCAGTGAAGCGCTTCGGGGACAGCCCCAGCATTTT. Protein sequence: CASSEALRGQPQHF.

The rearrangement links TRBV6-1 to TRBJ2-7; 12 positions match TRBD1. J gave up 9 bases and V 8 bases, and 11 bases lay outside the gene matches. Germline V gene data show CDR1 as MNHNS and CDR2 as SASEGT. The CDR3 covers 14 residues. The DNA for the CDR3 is TGTGCCAGCGTACCGGGACAGGGGGCGAAAGGGCAGTACTTC. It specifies CASVPGQGAKGQYF.

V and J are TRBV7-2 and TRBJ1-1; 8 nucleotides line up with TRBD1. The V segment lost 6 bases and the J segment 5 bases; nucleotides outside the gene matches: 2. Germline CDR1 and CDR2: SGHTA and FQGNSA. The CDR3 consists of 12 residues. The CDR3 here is CASSWDRTEAFF. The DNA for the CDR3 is TGTGCCAGCAGTTGGGACAGGACTGAAGCTTTCTTT.

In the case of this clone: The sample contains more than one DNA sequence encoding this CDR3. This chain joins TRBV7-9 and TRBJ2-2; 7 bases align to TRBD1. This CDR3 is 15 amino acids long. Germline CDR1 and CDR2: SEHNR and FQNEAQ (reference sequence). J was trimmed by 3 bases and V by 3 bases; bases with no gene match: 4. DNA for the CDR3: TGTGCCAGCAGCTTCTTACAGGGGCACACCGGGGAGCTGTTTTTT. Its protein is CASSFLQGHTGELFF.

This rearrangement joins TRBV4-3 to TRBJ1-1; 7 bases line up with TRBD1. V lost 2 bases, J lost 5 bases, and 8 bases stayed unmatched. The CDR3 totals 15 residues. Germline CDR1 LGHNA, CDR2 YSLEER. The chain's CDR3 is CASSQMTGRETEAFF. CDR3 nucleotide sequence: TGCGCCAGCAGCCAAATGACAGGGCGGGAAACTGAAGCTTTCTTT.

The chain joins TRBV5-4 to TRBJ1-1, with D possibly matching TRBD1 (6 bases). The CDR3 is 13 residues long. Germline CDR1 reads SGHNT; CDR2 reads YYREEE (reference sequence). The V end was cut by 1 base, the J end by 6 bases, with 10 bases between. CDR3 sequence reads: CASSLPGQSEAFF. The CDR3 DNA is TGTGCCAGCAGCTTGCCCGGACAGTCTGAAGCTTTCTTT.

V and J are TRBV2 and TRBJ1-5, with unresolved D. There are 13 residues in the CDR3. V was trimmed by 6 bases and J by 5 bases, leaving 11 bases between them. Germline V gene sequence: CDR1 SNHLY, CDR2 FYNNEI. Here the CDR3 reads CASRRRLDQPQHF. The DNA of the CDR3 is TGTGCCAGCAGGCGGAGACTTGATCAGCCCCAGCATTTT.

As DNA, the CDR3 is TGTGCCAGTAGTCAAGGGGGAAGCAGGGGGCTATCGAGCACAGATACGCAGTATTTT. It encodes CASSQGGSRGLSSTDTQYF. The chain uses TRBV19 and TRBJ2-3, with 8 bases fitting TRBD1. From germline, CDR1 is LNHDA and CDR2 SQIVND (reference sequence). With 5 bases clipped from V and 0 bases from J, the junction kept 16 bases outside the gene matches. The CDR3 has 19 amino acids.

The CDR3, as DNA: TGCGCCAGCAGCCAAGATGGGGCAGGGAACTACGAGCAGTACTTC. Translation: CASSQDGAGNYEQYF. This chain joins TRBV4-1 and TRBJ2-7; TRBD1 might be the D (5 bases). Germline CDR1 is MGHRA and CDR2 is YSYEKL. Trimming took 0 bases from V and 3 from J, leaving 12 bases between them. The CDR3 covers 15 residues.

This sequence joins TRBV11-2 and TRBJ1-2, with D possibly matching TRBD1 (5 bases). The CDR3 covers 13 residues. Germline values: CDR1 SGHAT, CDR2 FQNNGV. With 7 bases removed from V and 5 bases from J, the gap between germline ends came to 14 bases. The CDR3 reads CASTISGGYGYTF. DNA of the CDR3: TGTGCCAGCACCATTTCCGGGGGGTATGGCTACACCTTC.

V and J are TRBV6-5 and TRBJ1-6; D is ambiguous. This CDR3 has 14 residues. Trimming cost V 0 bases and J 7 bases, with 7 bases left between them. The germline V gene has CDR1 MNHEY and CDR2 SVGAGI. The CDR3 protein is CASSYSGRNSPLHF. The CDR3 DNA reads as TGTGCCAGCAGTTACTCAGGGAGAAATTCACCCCTCCACTTT.